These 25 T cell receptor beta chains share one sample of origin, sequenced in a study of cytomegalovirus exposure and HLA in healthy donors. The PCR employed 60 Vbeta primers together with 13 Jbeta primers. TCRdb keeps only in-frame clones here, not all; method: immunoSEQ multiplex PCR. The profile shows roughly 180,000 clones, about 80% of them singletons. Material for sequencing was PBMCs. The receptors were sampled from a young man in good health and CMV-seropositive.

The CDR3 loop is CASSQVATVQETQYF. In nucleotides, the CDR3 is TGCGCCAGCAGCCAAGTGGCGACTGTACAAGAGACCCAGTACTTC. The chain uses TRBV4-1 and TRBJ2-5; D not certain. The CDR3 length is 15 residues. V was cut by 1 base and J by 2 bases, with 11 bases left in between. CDR1 is MGHRA, CDR2 YSYEKL, per germline.

CDR3 amino acids: CASSNSLDRELSFF. In DNA, the CDR3 is TGTGCCAGCAGTAACTCTCTGGACAGGGAGTTGTCTTTCTTT. The V call is TRBV27, the J call TRBJ1-1, with 8 bases matching TRBD1. CDR3 length equals 14 residues. J lost 12 bases, V lost 5 bases, and 14 bases had no gene match. CDR1 is MNHEY, CDR2 SMNVEV, per germline (reference sequence).

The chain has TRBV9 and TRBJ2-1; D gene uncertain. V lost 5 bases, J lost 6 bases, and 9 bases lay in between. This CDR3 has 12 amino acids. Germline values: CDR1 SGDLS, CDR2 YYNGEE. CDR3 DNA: TGTGCCAGCAGAAAAGAGGCCAATGAGCAGTTCTTC. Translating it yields CASRKEANEQFF.

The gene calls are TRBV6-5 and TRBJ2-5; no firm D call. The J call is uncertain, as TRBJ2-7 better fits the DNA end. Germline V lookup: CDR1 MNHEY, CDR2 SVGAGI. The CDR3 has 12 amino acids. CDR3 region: CASSYSPYEQYF. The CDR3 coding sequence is TGTGCCAGCAGTTACTCTCCCTACGAGCAGTACTTC.

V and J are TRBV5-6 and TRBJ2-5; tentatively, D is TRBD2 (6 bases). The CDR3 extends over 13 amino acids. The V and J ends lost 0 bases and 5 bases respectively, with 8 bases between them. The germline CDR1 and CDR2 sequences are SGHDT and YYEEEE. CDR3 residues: CASSLGGRETQYF. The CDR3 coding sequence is TGTGCCAGCAGCTTGGGGGGGAGGGAGACCCAGTACTTC.

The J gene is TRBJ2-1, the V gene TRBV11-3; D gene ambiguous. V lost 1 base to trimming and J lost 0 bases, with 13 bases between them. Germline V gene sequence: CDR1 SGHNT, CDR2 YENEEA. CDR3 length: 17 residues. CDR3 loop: CASSLGGGRHSYNEQFF. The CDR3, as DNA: TGTGCCAGCAGCTTAGGAGGCGGTCGCCACTCCTACAATGAGCAGTTCTTC.

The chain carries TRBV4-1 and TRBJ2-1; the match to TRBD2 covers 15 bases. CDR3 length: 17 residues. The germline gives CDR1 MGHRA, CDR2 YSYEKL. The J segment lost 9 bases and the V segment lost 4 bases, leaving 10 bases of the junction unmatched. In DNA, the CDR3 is TGCGCCAGCAGCCTCCAAGGACTAGCGGGGGGGCCCGGTGAGCAGTTCTTC. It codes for CASSLQGLAGGPGEQFF.

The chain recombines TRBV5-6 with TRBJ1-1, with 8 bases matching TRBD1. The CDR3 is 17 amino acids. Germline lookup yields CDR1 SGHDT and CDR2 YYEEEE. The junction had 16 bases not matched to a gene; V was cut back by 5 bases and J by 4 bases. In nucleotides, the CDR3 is TGTGCCAGCAGATTTGGGACTACAGGGGGGATGAGCACTGAAGCTTTCTTT. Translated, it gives CASRFGTTGGMSTEAFF.

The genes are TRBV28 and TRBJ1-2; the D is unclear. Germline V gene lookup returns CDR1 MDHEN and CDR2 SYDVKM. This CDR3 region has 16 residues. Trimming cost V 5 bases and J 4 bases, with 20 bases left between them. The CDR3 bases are TGTGCCAGCAGTCCATTCAGCGGAGCCGCAGGCTATGGCTACACCTTC. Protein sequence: CASSPFSGAAGYGYTF.

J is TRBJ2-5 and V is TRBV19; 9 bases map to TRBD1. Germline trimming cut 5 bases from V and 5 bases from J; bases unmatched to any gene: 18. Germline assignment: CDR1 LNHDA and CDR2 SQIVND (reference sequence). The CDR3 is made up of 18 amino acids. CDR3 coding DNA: TGTGCCAGTAGTGCGGACAGGGGAGGTGGGGACCTCGTTGAGACCCAGTACTTC. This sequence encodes CASSADRGGGDLVETQYF.

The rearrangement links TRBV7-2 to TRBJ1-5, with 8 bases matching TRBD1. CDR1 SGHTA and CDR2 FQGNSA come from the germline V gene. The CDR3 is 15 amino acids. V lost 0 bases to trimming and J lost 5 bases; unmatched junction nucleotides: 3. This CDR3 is CASSLAQGAHQPQHF. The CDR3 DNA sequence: TGTGCCAGCAGCTTAGCGCAGGGGGCCCATCAGCCCCAGCATTTT.

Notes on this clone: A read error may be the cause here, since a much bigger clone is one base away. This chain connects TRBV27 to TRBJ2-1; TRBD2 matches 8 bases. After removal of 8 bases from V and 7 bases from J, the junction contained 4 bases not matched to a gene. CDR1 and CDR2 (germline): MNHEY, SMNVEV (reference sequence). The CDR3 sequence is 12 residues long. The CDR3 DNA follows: TGTGCCAGCGGTACTAGCGGTAATGAGCAGTTCTTC. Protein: CASGTSGNEQFF.

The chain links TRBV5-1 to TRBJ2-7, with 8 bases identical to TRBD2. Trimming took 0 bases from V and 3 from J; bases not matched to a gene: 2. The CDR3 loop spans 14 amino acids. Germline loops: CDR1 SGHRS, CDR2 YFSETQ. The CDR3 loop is CASSLAGGVYEQYF. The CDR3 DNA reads TGCGCCAGCAGCTTGGCGGGGGGGGTCTACGAGCAGTACTTC.

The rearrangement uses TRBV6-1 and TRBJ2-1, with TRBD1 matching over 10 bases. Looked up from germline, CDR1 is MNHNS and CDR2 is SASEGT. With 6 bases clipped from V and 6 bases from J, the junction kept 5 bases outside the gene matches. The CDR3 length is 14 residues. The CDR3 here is CASSRGQGVNEQFF. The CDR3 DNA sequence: TGTGCCAGCAGCCGAGGACAGGGGGTCAATGAGCAGTTCTTC.

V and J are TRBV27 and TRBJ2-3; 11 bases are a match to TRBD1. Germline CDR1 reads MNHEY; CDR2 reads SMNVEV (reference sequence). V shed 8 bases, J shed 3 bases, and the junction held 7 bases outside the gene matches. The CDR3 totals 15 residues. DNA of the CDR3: TGTGCCAGCGGCCTGGGACAGGGGGTTACAGATACGCAGTATTTT. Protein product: CASGLGQGVTDTQYF.

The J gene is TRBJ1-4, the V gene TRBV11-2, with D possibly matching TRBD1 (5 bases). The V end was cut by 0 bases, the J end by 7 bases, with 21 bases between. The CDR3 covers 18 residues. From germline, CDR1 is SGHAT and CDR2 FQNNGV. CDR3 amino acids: CASSLEPAWVRVGEKLFF. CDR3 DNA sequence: TGTGCCAGCAGCTTAGAGCCCGCCTGGGTCAGGGTTGGTGAAAAACTGTTTTTT.

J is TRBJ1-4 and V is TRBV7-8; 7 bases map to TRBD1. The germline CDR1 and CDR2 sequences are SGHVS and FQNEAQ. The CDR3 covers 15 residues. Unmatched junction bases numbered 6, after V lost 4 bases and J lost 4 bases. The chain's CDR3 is CASSSLGQYNEKLFF. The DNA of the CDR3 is TGTGCCAGCAGCTCACTGGGACAGTATAATGAAAAACTGTTTTTT. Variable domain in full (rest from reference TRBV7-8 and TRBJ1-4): GAGVSQSPRYKVAKRGQDVALRCDPISGHVSLFWYQQALGQGPEFLTYFQNEAQLDKSGLPSDRFFAERPEGSVSTLKIQRTQQEDSAVYLCASSSLGQYNEKLFFGSGTQLSVL.

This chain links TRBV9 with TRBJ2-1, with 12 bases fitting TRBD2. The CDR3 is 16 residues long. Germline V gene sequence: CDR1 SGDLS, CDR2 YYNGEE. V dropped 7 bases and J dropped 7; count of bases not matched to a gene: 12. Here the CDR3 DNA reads TGTGCCAGCGCCCGGACTAGCGGGGTCAATCGGAATGAGCAGTTCTTC. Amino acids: CASARTSGVNRNEQFF.

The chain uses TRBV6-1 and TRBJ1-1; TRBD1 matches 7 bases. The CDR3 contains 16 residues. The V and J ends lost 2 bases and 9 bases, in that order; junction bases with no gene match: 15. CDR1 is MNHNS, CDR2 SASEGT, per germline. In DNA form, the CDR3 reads TGTGCCAGCAGTGAAAGGGGGCCGCGACAGACAGGGAAAGCTTTCTTT. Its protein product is CASSERGPRQTGKAFF.

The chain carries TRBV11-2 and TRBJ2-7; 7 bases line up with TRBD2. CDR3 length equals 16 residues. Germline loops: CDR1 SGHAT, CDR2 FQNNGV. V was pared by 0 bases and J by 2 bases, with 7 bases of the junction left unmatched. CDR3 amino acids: CASSLDGGDPTYEQYF. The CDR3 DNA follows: TGTGCCAGCAGCTTAGATGGGGGGGACCCGACCTACGAGCAGTACTTC.

CDR3 nucleotides: TGTGCCAGCAGTGAAAACAGGGCCACTGAAGCTTTCTTT. Translating it yields CASSENRATEAFF. The J gene is TRBJ1-1, the V gene TRBV6-1; perhaps TRBD1 as D (6 bases). Trimming cost V 2 bases and J 4 bases, with 8 bases left between them. The length of the CDR3 is 13 residues. CDR1 is MNHNS, CDR2 SASEGT, per germline.

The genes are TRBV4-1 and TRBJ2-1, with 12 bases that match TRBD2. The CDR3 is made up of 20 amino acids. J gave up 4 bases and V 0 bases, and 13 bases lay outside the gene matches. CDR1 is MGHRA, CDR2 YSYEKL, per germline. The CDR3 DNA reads TGCGCCAGCAGCCAAGATGCGCCGTGGCTAGCGGGAGGGCCTTACAATGAGCAGTTCTTC. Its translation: CASSQDAPWLAGGPYNEQFF.

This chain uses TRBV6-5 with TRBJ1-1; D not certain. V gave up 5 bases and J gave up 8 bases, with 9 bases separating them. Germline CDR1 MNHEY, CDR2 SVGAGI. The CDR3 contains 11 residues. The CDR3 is CASSVWPEAFF. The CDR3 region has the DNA TGTGCCAGCAGTGTTTGGCCCGAAGCTTTCTTT.

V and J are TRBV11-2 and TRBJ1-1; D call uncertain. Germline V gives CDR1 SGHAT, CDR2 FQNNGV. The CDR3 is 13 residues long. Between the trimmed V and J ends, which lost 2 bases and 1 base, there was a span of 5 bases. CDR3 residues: CASSLIRNTEAFF. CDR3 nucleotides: TGTGCCAGCAGCTTAATCCGGAACACTGAAGCTTTCTTT.

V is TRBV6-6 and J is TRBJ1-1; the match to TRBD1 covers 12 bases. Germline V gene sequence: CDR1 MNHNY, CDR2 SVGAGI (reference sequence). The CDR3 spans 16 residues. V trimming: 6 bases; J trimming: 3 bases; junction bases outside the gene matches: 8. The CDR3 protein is CASRTGTGGSDTEAFF. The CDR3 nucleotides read TGTGCCAGCAGGACCGGGACAGGGGGCTCCGACACTGAAGCTTTCTTT.